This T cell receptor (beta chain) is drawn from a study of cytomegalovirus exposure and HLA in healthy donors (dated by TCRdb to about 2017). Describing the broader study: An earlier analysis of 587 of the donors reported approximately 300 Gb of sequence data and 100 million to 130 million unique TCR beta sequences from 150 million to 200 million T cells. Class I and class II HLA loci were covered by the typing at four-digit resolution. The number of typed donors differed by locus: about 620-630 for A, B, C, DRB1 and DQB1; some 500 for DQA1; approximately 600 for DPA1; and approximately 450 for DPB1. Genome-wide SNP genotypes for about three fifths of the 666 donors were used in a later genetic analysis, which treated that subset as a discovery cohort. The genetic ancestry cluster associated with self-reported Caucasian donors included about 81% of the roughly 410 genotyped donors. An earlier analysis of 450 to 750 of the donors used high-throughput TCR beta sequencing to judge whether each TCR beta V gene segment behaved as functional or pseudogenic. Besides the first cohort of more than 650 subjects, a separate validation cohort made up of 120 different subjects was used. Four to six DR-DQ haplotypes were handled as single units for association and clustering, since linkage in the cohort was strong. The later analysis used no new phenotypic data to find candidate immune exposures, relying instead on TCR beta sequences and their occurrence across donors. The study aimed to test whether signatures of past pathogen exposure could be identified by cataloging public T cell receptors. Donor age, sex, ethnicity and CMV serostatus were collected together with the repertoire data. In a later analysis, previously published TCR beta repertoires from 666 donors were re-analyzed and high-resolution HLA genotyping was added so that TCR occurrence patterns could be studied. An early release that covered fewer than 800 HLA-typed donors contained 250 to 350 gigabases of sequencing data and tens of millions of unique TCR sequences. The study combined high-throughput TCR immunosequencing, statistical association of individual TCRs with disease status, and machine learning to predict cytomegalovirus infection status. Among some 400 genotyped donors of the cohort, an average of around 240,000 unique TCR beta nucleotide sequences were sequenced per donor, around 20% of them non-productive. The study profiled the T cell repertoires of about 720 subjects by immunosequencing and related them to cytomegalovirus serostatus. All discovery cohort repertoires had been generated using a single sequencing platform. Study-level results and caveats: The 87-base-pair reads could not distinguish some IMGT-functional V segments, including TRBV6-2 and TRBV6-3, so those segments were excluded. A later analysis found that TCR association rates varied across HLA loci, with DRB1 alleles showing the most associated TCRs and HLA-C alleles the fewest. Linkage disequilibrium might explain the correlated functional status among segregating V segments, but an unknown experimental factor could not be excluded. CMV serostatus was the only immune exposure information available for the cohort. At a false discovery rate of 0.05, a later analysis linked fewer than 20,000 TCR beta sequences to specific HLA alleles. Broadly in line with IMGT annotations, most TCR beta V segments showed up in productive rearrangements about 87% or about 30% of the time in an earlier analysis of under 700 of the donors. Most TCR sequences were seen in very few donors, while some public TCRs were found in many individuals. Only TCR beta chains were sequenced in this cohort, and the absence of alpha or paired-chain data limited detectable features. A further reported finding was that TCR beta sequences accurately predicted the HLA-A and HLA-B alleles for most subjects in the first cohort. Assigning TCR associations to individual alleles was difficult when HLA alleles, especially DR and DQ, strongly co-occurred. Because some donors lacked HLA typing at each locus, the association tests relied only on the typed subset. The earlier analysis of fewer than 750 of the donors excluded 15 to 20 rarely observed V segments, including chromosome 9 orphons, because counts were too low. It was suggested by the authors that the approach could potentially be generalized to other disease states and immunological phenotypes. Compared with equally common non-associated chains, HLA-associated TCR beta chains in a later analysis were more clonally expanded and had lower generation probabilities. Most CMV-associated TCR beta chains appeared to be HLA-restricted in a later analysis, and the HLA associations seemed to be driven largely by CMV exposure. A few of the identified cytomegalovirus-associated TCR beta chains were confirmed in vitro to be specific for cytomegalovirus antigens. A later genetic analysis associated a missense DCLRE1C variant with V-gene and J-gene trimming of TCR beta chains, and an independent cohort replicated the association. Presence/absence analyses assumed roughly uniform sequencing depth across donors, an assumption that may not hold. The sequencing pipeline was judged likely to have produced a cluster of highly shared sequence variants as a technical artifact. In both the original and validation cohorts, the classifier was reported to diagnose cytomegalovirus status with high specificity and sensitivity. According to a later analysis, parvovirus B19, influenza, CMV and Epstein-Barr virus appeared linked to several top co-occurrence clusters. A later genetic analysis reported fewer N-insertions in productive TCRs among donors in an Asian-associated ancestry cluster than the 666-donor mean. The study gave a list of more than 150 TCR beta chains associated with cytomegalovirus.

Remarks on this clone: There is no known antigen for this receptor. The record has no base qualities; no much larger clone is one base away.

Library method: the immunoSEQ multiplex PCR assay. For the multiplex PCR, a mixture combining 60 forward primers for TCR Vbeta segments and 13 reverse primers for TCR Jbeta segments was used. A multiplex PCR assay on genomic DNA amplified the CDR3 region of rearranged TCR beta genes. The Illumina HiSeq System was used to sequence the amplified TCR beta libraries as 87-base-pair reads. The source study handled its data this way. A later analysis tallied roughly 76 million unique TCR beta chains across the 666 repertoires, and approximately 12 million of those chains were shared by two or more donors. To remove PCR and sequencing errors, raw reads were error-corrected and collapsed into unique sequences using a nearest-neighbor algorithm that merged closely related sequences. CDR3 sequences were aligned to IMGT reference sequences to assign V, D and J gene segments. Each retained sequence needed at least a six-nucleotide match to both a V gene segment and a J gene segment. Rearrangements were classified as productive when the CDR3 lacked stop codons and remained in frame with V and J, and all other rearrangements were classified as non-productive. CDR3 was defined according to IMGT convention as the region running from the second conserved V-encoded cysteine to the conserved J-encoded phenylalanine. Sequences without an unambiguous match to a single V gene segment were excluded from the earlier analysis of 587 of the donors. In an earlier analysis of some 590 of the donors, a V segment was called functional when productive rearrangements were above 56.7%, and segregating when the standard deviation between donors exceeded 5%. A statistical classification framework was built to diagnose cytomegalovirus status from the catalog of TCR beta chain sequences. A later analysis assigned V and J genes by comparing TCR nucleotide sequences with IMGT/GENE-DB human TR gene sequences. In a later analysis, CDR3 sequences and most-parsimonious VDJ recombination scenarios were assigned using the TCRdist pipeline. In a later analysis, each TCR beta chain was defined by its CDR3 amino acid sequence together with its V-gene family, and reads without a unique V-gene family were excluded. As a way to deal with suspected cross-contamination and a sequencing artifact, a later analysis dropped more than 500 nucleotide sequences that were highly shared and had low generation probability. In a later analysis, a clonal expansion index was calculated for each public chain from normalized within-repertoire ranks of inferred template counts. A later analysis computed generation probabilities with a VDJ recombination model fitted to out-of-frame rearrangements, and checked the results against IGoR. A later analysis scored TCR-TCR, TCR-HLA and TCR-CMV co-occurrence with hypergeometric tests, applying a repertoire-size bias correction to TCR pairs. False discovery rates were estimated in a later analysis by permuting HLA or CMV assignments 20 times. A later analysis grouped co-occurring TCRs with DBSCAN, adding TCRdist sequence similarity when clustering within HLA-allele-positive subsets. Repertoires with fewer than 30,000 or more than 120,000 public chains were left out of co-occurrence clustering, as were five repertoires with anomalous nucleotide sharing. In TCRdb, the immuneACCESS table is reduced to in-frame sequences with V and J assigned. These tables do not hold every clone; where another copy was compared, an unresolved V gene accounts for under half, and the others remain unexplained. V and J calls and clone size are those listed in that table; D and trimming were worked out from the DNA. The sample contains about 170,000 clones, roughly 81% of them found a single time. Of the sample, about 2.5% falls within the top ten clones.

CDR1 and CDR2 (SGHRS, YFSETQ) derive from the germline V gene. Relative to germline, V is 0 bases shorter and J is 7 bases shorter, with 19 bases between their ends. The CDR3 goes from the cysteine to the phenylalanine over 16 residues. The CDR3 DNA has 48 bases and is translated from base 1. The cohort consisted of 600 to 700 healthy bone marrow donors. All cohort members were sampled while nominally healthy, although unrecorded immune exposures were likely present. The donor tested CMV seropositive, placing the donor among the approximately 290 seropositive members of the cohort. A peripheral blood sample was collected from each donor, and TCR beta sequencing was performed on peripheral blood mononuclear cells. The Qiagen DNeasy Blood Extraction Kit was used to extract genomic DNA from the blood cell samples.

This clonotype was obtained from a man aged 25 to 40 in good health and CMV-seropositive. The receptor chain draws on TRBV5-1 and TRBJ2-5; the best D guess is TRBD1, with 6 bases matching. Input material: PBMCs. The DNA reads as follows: TGCGCCAGCAGCTTGGCCTCGGGCTCCCCCAGGGGGACCCAGTACTTC. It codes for CASSLASGSPRGTQYF.